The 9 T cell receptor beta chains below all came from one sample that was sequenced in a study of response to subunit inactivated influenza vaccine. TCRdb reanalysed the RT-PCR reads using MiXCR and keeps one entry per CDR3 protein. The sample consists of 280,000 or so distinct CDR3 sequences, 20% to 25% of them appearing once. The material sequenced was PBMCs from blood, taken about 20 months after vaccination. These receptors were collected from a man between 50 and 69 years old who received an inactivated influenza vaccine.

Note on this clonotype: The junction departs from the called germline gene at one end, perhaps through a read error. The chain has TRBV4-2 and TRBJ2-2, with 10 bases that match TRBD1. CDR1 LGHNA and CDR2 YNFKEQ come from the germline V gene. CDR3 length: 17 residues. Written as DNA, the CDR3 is TGTGCCAGCACCCAATGGGGGACAGGGGATTTCCCCGGGGAGCTGTTTTTT. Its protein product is CASTQWGTGDFPGELFF.

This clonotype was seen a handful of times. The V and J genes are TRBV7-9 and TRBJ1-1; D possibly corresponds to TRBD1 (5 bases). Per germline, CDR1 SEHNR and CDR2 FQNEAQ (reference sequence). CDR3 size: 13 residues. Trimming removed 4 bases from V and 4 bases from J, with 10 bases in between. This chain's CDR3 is CASSSTVFTEAFF. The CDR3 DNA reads TGTGCCAGCAGCTCGACAGTATTCACTGAAGCTTTCTTT.

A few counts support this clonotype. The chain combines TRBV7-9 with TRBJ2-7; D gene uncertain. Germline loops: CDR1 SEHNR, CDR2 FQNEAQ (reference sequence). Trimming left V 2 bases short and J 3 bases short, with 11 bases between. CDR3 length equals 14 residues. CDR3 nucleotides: TGTGCCAGCAGCTTATTCGGTCCTAACTACGAGCAGTACTTC. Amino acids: CASSLFGPNYEQYF.

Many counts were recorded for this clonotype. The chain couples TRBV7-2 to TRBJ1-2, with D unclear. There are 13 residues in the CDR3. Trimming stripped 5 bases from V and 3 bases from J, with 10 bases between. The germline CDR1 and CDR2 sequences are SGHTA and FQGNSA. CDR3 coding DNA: TGTGCCAGCAGCCTCGACGTCTACTATGGCTACACCTTC. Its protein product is CASSLDVYYGYTF.

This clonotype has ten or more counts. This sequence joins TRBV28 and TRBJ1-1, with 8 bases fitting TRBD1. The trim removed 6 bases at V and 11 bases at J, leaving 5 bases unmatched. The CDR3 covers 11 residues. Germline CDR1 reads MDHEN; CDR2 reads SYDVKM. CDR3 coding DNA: TGTGCCAGCAGCAGGGACAGGTTGGCTTTCTTT. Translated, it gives CASSRDRLAFF.

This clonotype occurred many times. CDR3 region: CASSDLPGHRPQPQHF. In DNA, the CDR3 is TGTGCCAGCTCGGATCTTCCGGGACACCGTCCCCAGCCCCAGCATTTT. The J gene is TRBJ1-5, the V gene TRBV2; the D gene is possibly TRBD1 (6 bases). Germline V gene lookup returns CDR1 SNHLY and CDR2 FYNNEI. The CDR3 loop spans 16 amino acids. V lost 8 bases, J lost 7 bases, and 24 bases lay in between.

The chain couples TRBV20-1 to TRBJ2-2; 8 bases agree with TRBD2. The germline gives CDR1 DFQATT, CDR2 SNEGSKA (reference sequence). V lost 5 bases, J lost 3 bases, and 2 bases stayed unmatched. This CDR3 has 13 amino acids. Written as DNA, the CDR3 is TGCAGTGCTGGGACTAGACACACCGGGGAGCTGTTTTTT. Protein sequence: CSAGTRHTGELFF.

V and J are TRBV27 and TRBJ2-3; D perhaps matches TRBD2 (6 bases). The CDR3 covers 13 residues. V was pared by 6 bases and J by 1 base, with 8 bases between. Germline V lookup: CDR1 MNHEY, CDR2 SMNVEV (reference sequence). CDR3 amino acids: CASRASGTDTQYF. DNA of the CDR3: TGTGCCAGCAGGGCTAGCGGCACAGATACGCAGTATTTT.

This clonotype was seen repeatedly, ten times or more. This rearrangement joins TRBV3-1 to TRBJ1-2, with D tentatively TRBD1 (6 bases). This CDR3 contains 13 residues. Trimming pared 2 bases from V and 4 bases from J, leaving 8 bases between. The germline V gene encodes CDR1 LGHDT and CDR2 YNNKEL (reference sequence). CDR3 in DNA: TGTGCCAGCAGCCAACGGGGGGCCTATGGCTACACCTTC. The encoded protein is CASSQRGAYGYTF.